One sample yielded the 23 T cell receptor beta chains listed below, sequenced in a study of blood T cell repertoires in COVID-19. TCRdb keeps only in-frame clones here, not all; method: immunoSEQ multiplex PCR. This table has hundreds of thousands of clones, roughly 84% appearing once. Input material: peripheral blood. All receptors derive from a man in his forties with acute or convalescent COVID-19.

The chain recombines TRBV11-2 with TRBJ2-3, with D possibly being TRBD1 (6 bases). Germline-derived CDR1 and CDR2 are SGHAT and FQNNGV. The CDR3 is 16 residues long. V was cut by 1 base and J by 9 bases, with 20 bases left in between. The CDR3 region has the DNA TGTGCCAGCAGCTTAGTTCTACCCCAGGGGTGGGGAACGCAGTATTTT. Translated, it gives CASSLVLPQGWGTQYF.

The V and J genes are TRBV24-1 and TRBJ1-2; D gene ambiguous. The germline gives CDR1 KGHDR, CDR2 SFDVKD. CDR3 length equals 12 residues. Trimming shortened V by 7 bases and J by 2 bases, and 7 bases separated the two germline ends. CDR3 bases: TGTGCCACCAGACAGCGGAACTATGGCTACACCTTC. It translates to CATRQRNYGYTF.

The chain employs TRBV2 and TRBJ1-1; D unresolved. The CDR3 has 18 amino acids. Trimming removed 4 bases from V and 0 bases from J, with 21 bases in between. Germline loops: CDR1 SNHLY, CDR2 FYNNEI. The CDR3 sequence: CASSVTRMPLPMNTEAFF. For the CDR3, the DNA is TGTGCCAGCAGTGTCACCAGGATGCCATTGCCCATGAACACTGAAGCTTTCTTT.

The V gene is TRBV19, the J gene TRBJ2-7; 8 nucleotides match TRBD1. Germline lookup yields CDR1 LNHDA and CDR2 SQIVND (reference sequence). The junction had 14 bases not matched to a gene; V was cut back by 5 bases and J by 5 bases. The CDR3 runs 16 residues. The CDR3 DNA sequence: TGTGCCAGTAGTCCGGAGGGCAGGGGGCGCCCGGACGAGCAGTACTTC. It translates to CASSPEGRGRPDEQYF.

V and J are TRBV7-9 and TRBJ2-6, with D uncertain. V shed 2 bases and J shed 1 base, with 6 bases lying between them. This CDR3 is built from 15 residues. Germline V lookup: CDR1 SEHNR, CDR2 FQNEAQ (reference sequence). The CDR3 sequence is CASSLPRSGANVLTF. The CDR3 DNA reads as TGTGCCAGCAGCTTACCCCGGTCTGGGGCCAACGTCCTGACTTTC.

V is TRBV30 and J is TRBJ2-3; unclear D gene. Germline loops: CDR1 GTSNPN, CDR2 SVGIG (reference sequence). Trimming stripped 0 bases from V and 2 bases from J, with 9 bases between. The CDR3 loop spans 14 amino acids. CDR3 region: CAWSVPPYTDTQYF. The CDR3 region has the DNA TGTGCCTGGAGTGTCCCCCCTTACACAGATACGCAGTATTTT.

The V gene is TRBV3-1 (or the pseudogene TRBV3-2), the J gene TRBJ1-5, with 7 bases matching TRBD1. The length of the CDR3 is 15 residues. Trimming cost V 4 bases and J 3 bases; bases outside gene matches: 6. Germline V lookup: CDR1 LGHDT, CDR2 YNNKEL (reference sequence). This CDR3 reads CASSLRGQPNQPQHF. The CDR3 region has the DNA TGTGCCAGCAGCCTCCGGGGACAGCCCAATCAGCCCCAGCATTTT.

CDR3 nucleotides: TGTGCCAGCAGCCCTCCCGTGGGGGGTATCCTCCAAGAGACCCAGTACTTC. Residues: CASSPPVGGILQETQYF. V usage is TRBV7-8 and J usage is TRBJ2-5; TRBD2 might be the D (6 bases). CDR1 and CDR2 (germline): SGHVS, FQNEAQ. The CDR3 has 17 amino acids. V was shortened by 5 bases and J by 1 base, with 20 bases between the two germline ends.

The chain is built from TRBV10-3 and TRBJ2-7; 8 nucleotides agree with TRBD2. There are 15 residues in the CDR3. Per the germline V gene, CDR1 is ENHRY and CDR2 is SYGVKD. J gave up 2 bases and V 0 bases, and 3 bases lay outside the gene matches. The CDR3 DNA reads TGTGCCATCAGTGAGTCGGCGGGGGGTACCTACGAGCAGTACTTC. Protein sequence: CAISESAGGTYEQYF.

The gene calls are TRBV9 and TRBJ1-6; a weak D match, TRBD1 (6 bases). Germline assignment: CDR1 SGDLS and CDR2 YYNGEE. This CDR3 spans 14 amino acids. Trimming removed 7 bases at V and 9 bases at J, with 17 bases between. The CDR3 protein is CASGGTGKSSPLHF. The CDR3 DNA reads TGTGCCAGCGGGGGAACAGGGAAGTCTTCACCCCTCCACTTT.

The V gene is TRBV6-5, the J gene TRBJ1-1; D gene unclear. The germline V and J ends were trimmed by 6 bases and 1 base, with 9 bases remaining between them. Germline CDR1 is MNHEY and CDR2 is SVGAGI. CDR3 size: 13 residues. CDR3: CASRISQNTEAFF. For the CDR3, the DNA is TGTGCCAGCAGGATTAGTCAGAACACTGAAGCTTTCTTT.

This rearrangement joins TRBV5-1 to TRBJ1-6, with TRBD1 as a possible D gene (6 bases). The germline gives CDR1 SGHRS, CDR2 YFSETQ. V was cut by 4 bases and J by 2 bases, with 10 bases left in between. CDR3 length: 15 residues. CDR3 sequence: CASSIQGTYNSPLHF. The CDR3 DNA reads as TGCGCCAGCAGCATACAGGGCACCTATAATTCACCCCTCCACTTT.

Details on this clone: Additional DNA sequences in this sample encode the identical CDR3. The chain employs TRBV15 and TRBJ1-5, with D unresolved. There are 15 residues in the CDR3. V lost 1 base and J lost 0, with 7 bases in between. CDR1 is LNHNV, CDR2 YYDKDF, per germline (reference sequence). CDR3 DNA: TGTGCCACCAGCAGAGGGCAATATAGCAATCAGCCCCAGCATTTT. This gives the protein CATSRGQYSNQPQHF.

This chain joins TRBV5-1 and TRBJ1-1; no clear D. Germline lookup yields CDR1 SGHRS and CDR2 YFSETQ. The germline V and J ends were trimmed by 4 bases and 12 bases, with 16 bases remaining between them. This CDR3 spans 12 amino acids. The CDR3 DNA sequence: TGCGCCAGCAGCCTGGACGCCCTAGTCTCTTTCTTT. It codes for CASSLDALVSFF.

In this sample, this clone turned up a few times. The chain recombines TRBV5-4 with TRBJ2-5; 8 nucleotides agree with TRBD2. J gave up 5 bases and V 3 bases, and 3 bases lay outside the gene matches. Germline CDR1 and CDR2: SGHNT and YYREEE (reference sequence). There are 13 residues in the CDR3. CDR3 DNA: TGTGCCAGCAGCTCAAGACTAGCGGAGACCCAGTACTTC. It is translated as CASSSRLAETQYF.

This chain connects TRBV6-2 or TRBV6-3 to TRBJ1-5; TRBD1 is a possible D gene (5 bases). The V end was cut by 5 bases, the J end by 7 bases, with 15 bases between. This CDR3 has 14 residues. CDR1 is MNHEY and CDR2 is SVGEGT in the germline V gene. The CDR3 spells CASSGASRTQPQHF. Here the CDR3 DNA reads TGTGCCAGCAGTGGGGCATCCCGAACCCAGCCCCAGCATTTT.

Here the CDR3 reads CASRSRQGMNTEAFF. The CDR3 DNA sequence: TGTGCCAGCAGGTCCCGGCAGGGGATGAACACTGAAGCTTTCTTT. This rearrangement joins TRBV7-9 to TRBJ1-1, with D maybe TRBD1 (6 bases). There are 15 residues in the CDR3. The V end lost 6 bases, the J end lost 0 bases, and 14 bases lay between the germline ends. The V gene's germline CDR1 is SEHNR and CDR2 FQNEAQ (reference sequence).

V and J are TRBV6-6 and TRBJ1-2; 9 nucleotides align to TRBD1. This CDR3 region has 16 residues. Unmatched junction bases numbered 14, after V lost 6 bases and J lost 6 bases. The germline V gene has CDR1 MNHNY and CDR2 SVGAGI (reference sequence). The CDR3 spells CASRKTYWGQGDGYTF. The DNA for the CDR3 is TGTGCCAGCAGAAAAACCTACTGGGGACAGGGCGATGGCTACACCTTC.

The V gene is TRBV28, the J gene TRBJ1-1; 8 positions match TRBD1. The length of the CDR3 is 15 residues. CDR1 MDHEN and CDR2 SYDVKM come from the germline V gene. The V gene end was trimmed by 3 bases and the J gene end by 1 base; junction bases not matched to a gene: 4. Written as DNA, the CDR3 is TGTGCCAGCAGTTTCAGGGGGCGTGGGAACACTGAAGCTTTCTTT. Residues: CASSFRGRGNTEAFF.

The chain has TRBV4-3 and TRBJ1-5; the D gene is possibly TRBD1 (6 bases). Germline loops: CDR1 LGHNA, CDR2 YSLEER. The CDR3 sequence is 15 residues long. V gave up 0 bases and J gave up 9 bases, with 15 bases separating them. CDR3 DNA sequence: TGCGCCAGCAGCCAAGAAGTATGGGGGCGTAGGCCCCAGCATTTT. Protein sequence: CASSQEVWGRRPQHF.

The V call is TRBV2, the J call TRBJ2-6; D may be TRBD2 (5 bases). CDR1 SNHLY and CDR2 FYNNEI come from the germline V gene. Trimming shortened V by 6 bases and J by 0 bases, and 12 bases separated the two germline ends. The CDR3 contains 16 residues. CDR3 protein: CASRGSFSSGANVLTF. In DNA form, the CDR3 reads TGTGCCAGCAGAGGGAGTTTTAGCTCTGGGGCCAACGTCCTGACTTTC.

The sample holds one count of this clone. The chain uses TRBV4-2 and TRBJ2-2; 10 bases are shared with TRBD1. The length of the CDR3 is 16 residues. The V segment lost 7 bases and the J segment 5 bases; nucleotides outside the gene matches: 10. Germline V gives CDR1 LGHNA, CDR2 YNFKEQ. The CDR3 region is CASTPLGTGETGELFF. The DNA of the CDR3 is TGTGCCAGCACCCCTTTGGGGACAGGGGAAACCGGGGAGCTGTTTTTT.

This clone has only one observation. V gene TRBV3-1 (or the pseudogene TRBV3-2) combines with J gene TRBJ1-5; D possibly corresponds to TRBD1 (6 bases). Germline CDR1 LGHDT, CDR2 YNNKEL (reference sequence). The V gene lost 5 bases and the J gene lost 2 bases, with 22 bases spanning the gap. The CDR3 extends over 18 amino acids. The CDR3 DNA is TGTGCCAGCAGCTCCGACAGGACGTCGGGGGGGGGCAATCAGCCCCAGCATTTT. Its protein is CASSSDRTSGGGNQPQHF.